This passage covers 3 T cell receptor beta chains from one sample sequenced in a study of control samples from healthy donors and cancer patients. Assay used: immunoSEQ multiplex PCR; TCRdb lists only in-frame clones, some missing. Of around 130,000 clones in the sample, roughly 90% were seen once. Sequenced input: blood. All receptors come from a man in his fifties or sixties in good health.

The chain uses TRBV11-2 and TRBJ2-1, with D maybe TRBD2 (6 bases). Trimming removed 0 bases at V and 1 base at J, with 10 bases between. Looked up from germline, CDR1 is SGHAT and CDR2 is FQNNGV. The CDR3 runs to 16 residues. The CDR3 region has the DNA TGTGCCAGCAGCTTAGATCTTGGGGGGTCCTACAATGAGCAGTTCTTC. Amino acid sequence: CASSLDLGGSYNEQFF.

The V call is TRBV6-2 or TRBV6-3, the J call TRBJ2-7, with D possibly called TRBD1 or TRBD2 (5 bases each). The length of the CDR3 is 12 residues. Looked up from germline, CDR1 is MNHEY and CDR2 is SVGEGT. V was clipped by 5 bases and J by 3 bases, with 8 bases between them. The CDR3 loop is CASSGTNYEQYF. CDR3 coding DNA: TGTGCCAGCAGTGGGACCAACTACGAGCAGTACTTC.

The V and J genes are TRBV28 and TRBJ1-4, with D perhaps TRBD1 (5 bases). V gave up 4 bases and J gave up 2 bases, with 8 bases separating them. This CDR3 spans 14 amino acids. Germline loops: CDR1 MDHEN, CDR2 SYDVKM. The CDR3 is CASSWGGTNEKLFF. The CDR3 DNA is TGTGCCAGCAGTTGGGGGGGGACTAATGAAAAACTGTTTTTT. Full variable domain (outside the CDR3, taken from reference TRBV28 and TRBJ1-4): DVKVTQSSRYLVKRTGEKVFLECVQDMDHENMFWYRQDPGLGLRLIYFSYDVKMKEKGDIPEGYSVSREKKERFSLILESASTNQTSMYLCASSWGGTNEKLFFGSGTQLSVL.